The clone carrying this TCR beta chain appeared a single time. The source of the sample is a study of cytomegalovirus exposure and HLA in healthy donors. PCR employed 60 Vbeta and 13 Jbeta primers. Sequenced by immunoSEQ multiplex PCR; TCRdb stores in-frame clones only, minus some. The sample holds roughly 120,000 clones; over 60% are singletons and the top ten take under 5.5%. This CDR3 is built from 13 residues. Germline V lookup: CDR1 MNHEY, CDR2 SVGAGI. Trimming shortened V by 9 bases and J by 2 bases, and 13 bases separated the two germline ends. This clonotype was sampled from a man aged 55 to 69 in good health and CMV-seropositive. The sequenced sample consisted of PBMCs. The chain joins TRBV6-5 to TRBJ1-2; D may be TRBD1 (6 bases). CDR3 DNA sequence: TGTGCCAGTACGGGACACAGAAACTATGGCTACACCTTC. Translated, it gives CASTGHRNYGYTF.